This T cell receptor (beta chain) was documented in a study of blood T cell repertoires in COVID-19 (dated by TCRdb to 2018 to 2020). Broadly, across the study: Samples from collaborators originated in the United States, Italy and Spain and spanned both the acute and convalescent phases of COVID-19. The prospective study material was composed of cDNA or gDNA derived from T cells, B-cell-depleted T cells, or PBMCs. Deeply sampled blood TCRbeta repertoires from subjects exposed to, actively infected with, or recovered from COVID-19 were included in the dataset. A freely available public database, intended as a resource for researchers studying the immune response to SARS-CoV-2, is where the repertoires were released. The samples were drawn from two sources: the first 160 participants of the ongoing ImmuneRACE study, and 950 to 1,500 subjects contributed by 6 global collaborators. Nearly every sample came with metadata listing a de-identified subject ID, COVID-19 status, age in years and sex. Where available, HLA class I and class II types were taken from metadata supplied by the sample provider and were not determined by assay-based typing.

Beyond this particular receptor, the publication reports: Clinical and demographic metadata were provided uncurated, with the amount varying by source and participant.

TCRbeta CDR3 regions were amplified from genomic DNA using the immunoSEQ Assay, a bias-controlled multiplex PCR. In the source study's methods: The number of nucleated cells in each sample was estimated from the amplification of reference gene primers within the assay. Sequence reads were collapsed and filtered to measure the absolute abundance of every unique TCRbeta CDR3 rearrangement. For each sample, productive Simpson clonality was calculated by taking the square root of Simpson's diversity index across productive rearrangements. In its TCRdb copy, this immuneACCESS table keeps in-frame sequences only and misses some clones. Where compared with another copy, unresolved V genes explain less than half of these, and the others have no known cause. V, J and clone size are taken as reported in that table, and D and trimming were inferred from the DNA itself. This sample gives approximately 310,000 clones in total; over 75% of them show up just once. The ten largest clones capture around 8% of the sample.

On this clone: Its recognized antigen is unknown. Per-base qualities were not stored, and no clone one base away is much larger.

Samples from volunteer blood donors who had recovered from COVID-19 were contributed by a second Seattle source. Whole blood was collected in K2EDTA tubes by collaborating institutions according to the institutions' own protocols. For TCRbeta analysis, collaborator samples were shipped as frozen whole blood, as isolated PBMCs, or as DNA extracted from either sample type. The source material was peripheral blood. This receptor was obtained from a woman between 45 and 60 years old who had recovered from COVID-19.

CDR3 region: CASTIRGGAPLHF. Read as DNA, the sequence is TGTGCCAGCACCATACGGGGGGGGGCGCCCCTCCACTTT. The sequence is built from TRBV7-2 and TRBJ1-6, and perhaps TRBD1 as D gene, on 6 matching bases. Spanning cysteine to phenylalanine, the CDR3 consists of 13 amino acids. Only CDR3 DNA remains: 39 bases, in frame from the first base. V is reduced by 7 bases and J by 13 bases, leaving a spacing of 17 bases between them. Looking up the germline V gene yields CDR1 SGHTA and CDR2 FQGNSA.